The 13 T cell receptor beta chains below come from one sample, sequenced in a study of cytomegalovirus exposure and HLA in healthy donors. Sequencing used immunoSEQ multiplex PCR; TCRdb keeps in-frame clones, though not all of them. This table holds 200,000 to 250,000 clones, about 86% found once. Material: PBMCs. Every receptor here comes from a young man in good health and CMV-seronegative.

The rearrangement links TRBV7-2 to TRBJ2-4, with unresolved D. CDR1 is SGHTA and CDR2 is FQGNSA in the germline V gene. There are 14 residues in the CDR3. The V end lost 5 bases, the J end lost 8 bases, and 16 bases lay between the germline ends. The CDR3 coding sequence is TGTGCCAGCAGCATATACGGGTTAGAGGACATTCAGTACTTC. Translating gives CASSIYGLEDIQYF.

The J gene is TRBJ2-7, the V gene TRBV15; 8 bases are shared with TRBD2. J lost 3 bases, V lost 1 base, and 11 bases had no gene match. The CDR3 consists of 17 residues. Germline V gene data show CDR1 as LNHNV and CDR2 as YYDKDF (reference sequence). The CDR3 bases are TGTGCCACCAGCAGAGGGGTAGCGGGAACGTTTCACTACGAGCAGTACTTC. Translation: CATSRGVAGTFHYEQYF.

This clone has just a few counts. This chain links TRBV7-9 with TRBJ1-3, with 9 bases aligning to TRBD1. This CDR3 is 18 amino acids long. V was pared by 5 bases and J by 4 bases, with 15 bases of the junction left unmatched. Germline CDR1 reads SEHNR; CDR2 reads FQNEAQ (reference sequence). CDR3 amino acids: CASSPRFIQGAKGNTIYF. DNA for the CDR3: TGTGCCAGCAGCCCCCGTTTTATACAGGGGGCGAAAGGAAACACCATATATTTT.

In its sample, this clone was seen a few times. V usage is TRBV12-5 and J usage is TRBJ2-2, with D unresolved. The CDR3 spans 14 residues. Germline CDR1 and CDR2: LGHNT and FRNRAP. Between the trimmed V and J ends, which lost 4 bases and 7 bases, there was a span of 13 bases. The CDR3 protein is CASGSPVRVGELFF. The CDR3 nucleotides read TGTGCTAGTGGTTCTCCGGTCCGGGTCGGGGAGCTGTTTTTT. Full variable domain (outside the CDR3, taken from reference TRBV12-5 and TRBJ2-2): DARVTQTPRHKVTEMGQEVTMRCQPILGHNTVFWYRQTMMQGLELLAYFRNRAPLDDSGMPKDRFSAEMPDATLATLKIQPSEPRDSAVYFCASGSPVRVGELFFGEGSRLTVL.

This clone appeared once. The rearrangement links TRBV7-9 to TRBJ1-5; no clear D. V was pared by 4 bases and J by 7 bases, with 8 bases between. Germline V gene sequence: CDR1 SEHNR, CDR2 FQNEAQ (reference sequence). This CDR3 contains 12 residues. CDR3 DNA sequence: TGTGCCAGCAGCTCAGGAATCCAGCCCCAGCATTTT. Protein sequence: CASSSGIQPQHF.

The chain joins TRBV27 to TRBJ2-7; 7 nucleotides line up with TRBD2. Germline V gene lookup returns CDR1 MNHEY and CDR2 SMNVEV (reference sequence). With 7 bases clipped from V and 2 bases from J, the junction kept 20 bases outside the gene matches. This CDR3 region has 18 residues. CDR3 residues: CASKTFIRPAAGAYEQYF. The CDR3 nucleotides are TGTGCCAGCAAGACTTTTATACGACCTGCCGCGGGGGCCTACGAGCAGTACTTC.

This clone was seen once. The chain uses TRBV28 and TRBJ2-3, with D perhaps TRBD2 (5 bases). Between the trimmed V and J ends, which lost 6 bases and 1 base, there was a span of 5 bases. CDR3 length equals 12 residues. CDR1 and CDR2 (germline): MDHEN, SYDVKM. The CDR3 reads CASRRGTDTQYF. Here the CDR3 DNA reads TGTGCCAGCAGGAGGGGCACAGATACGCAGTATTTT. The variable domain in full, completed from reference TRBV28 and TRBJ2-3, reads DVKVTQSSRYLVKRTGEKVFLECVQDMDHENMFWYRQDPGLGLRLIYFSYDVKMKEKGDIPEGYSVSREKKERFSLILESASTNQTSMYLCASRRGTDTQYFGPGTRLTVL.

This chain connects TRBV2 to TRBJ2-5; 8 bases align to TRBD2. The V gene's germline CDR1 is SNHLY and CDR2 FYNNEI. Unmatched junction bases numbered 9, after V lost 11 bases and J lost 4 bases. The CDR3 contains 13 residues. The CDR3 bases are TGTGCCCAGCGGGAGAGAGCCGGAGAGACCCAGTACTTC. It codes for CAQRERAGETQYF.

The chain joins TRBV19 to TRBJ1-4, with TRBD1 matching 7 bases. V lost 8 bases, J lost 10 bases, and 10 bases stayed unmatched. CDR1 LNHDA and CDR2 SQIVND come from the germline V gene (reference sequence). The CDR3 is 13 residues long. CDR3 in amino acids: CASSDRARRKLFF. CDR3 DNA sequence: TGTGCCAGTTCTGACAGGGCCCGGAGAAAACTGTTTTTT.

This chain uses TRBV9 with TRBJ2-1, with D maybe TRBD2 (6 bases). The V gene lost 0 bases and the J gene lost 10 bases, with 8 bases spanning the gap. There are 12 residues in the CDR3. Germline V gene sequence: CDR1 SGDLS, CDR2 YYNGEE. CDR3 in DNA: TGTGCCAGCAGCGTAGGGGGGAGGGAGCAGTTCTTC. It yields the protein CASSVGGREQFF.

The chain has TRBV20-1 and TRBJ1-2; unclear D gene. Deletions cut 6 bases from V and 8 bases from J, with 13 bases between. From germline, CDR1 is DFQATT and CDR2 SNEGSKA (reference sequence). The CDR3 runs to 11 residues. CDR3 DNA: TGCAGTGCCAACAAGGGAGTCGGCTACACCTTC. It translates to CSANKGVGYTF.

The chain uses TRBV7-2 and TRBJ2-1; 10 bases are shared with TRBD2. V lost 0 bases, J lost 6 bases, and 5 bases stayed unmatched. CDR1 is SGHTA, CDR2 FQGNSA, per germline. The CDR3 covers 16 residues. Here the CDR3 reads CASSLAASGSANEQFF. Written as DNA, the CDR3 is TGTGCCAGCAGCTTAGCCGCTAGCGGGAGCGCCAATGAGCAGTTCTTC.

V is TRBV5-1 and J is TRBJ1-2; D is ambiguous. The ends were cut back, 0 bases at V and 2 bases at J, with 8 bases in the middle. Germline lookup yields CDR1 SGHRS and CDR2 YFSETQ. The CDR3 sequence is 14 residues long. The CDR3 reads CASSLATRNYGYTF. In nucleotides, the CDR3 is TGCGCCAGCAGCTTGGCGACAAGGAACTATGGCTACACCTTC.